Described below is a single TCR beta chain sequence and its context. The sample comes from a study of shared clonotypes between healthy human individuals. Background on the study: A donor's plate count was three for CD4 naive and three for CD4 memory; CD8 naive had two and CD8 memory one.

Terminally differentiated effector memory CD45RA+ cells were left out of the naive CD8 fraction, which was CD45RO-negative and positively selected for CCR7. The trim removed 0 bases at V and 4 bases at J, leaving 8 bases unmatched. This CDR3 is built from 16 residues. Per the germline V gene, CDR1 is SGHNT and CDR2 is YYREEE (reference sequence). Authors' analysis steps: Owing to the provision of junction-only sequences devoid of quality scores by immunoSEQ, filtering differed. The data were produced by immunoSEQ multiplex PCR, yet TCRdb's version contains in-frame clones alone and is incomplete. V and J calls and clone size come straight from that table; D and trimming were deduced from the DNA. The sample has some 2 million clones; around 96% are singletons.

The source of this sequence is a man aged 18 to 29 in good health. This sequence joins TRBV5-4 and TRBJ2-5, with 8 bases lining up with TRBD2. The sample was naive CD8+ T cells sorted from blood. The CDR3, as DNA: TGTGCCAGCAGCTTGGGGGGACTAGGCCTTCGAGAGACCCAGTACTTC. As protein: CASSLGGLGLRETQYF.